A selection of T cell receptor beta chains follows, all from one sample in a study of CD8 T cells in Susac syndrome. TCRdb used MiXCR to reprocess the immunoSEQ multiplex PCR reads, holding one entry per CDR3 protein. Of tens of thousands of distinct CDR3 sequences listed, roughly 93% are singletons. The source material was CD8+ T cells from PBMCs. The receptors stem from a human donor with multiple sclerosis. Each CDR3 is given with its conserved first and last residue. The D gene is left open where the match is weak. The size field is filled for only some rows; it gives once, few, many or a size class.

d_gene	abundance	j_gene	v_gene	CDR3nt	CDR3aa
TRBD1	few	TRBJ2-7	TRBV5-1	TGCGCCAGCAGCTTAACCGGGACAGGTCCCGAGCAGTACTTC	CASSLTGTGPEQYF
.	.	TRBJ2-2	TRBV20-1	TGCAGTGCTCGAATGACCGGGGAGCTGTTTTTT	CSARMTGELFF
.	.	TRBJ2-6	TRBV15	TGTGCCACCAGCGGAGAAAGGACAGAGAGCTCTGGGGCCAACGTCCTGACTTTC	CATSGERTESSGANVLTF
.	.	TRBJ1-2	TRBV29-1	TGCAGCGTTTTGCCCCCCTCCTCCAACTATGGCTACACCTTC	CSVLPPSSNYGYTF
.	.	TRBJ2-1	TRBV10-3	TGTGCCATCAGTGGATATACAGGGAACTCCTACAATGAGCAGTTCTTC	CAISGYTGNSYNEQFF
.	.	TRBJ1-2	TRBV10-3	TGTGCCACCCGGACAGACGGGAAATATGGCTACACCTTC	CATRTDGKYGYTF
.	.	TRBJ1-1	TRBV13	TGTGCCAGCAGCGGCCCCCGGAACACTGAAGCTTTCTTT	CASSGPRNTEAFF
TRBD1	.	TRBJ1-2	TRBV4-3	TGCGCCAGCAGCCAAATCCTGACAGGGCTCGGCTACACCTTC	CASSQILTGLGYTF
.	.	TRBJ2-5	TRBV5-4	TGTGCCAGCAGCGAGGAAAGGTCGGGACATCACAAAAAGGGGGAGACCCAGTACTTC	CASSEERSGHHKKGETQYF
.	.	TRBJ2-5	TRBV9	TGTGCCAGCAGCCCCCCCGTACGGGGCATGAGGGAAGAGACCCAGTACTTC	CASSPPVRGMREETQYF
.	.	TRBJ1-2	TRBV2	TGTGCCAGCAGTGCAAGTTATGGCTACACCTTC	CASSASYGYTF
TRBD1	.	TRBJ2-1	TRBV29-1	TGCAGCGTTGATGGGGACAGGGTCTACAATGAGCAGTTCTTC	CSVDGDRVYNEQFF
TRBD1	.	TRBJ1-5	TRBV7-9	TGTGCCAGCAGCTTGGCAGGGGGCGACCAGCCCCAGCATTTT	CASSLAGGDQPQHF
TRBD2	.	TRBJ2-1	TRBV30	TGTGCCGCCTTGGGAGGGGTTGGGAATGAGCAGTTCTTC	CAALGGVGNEQFF